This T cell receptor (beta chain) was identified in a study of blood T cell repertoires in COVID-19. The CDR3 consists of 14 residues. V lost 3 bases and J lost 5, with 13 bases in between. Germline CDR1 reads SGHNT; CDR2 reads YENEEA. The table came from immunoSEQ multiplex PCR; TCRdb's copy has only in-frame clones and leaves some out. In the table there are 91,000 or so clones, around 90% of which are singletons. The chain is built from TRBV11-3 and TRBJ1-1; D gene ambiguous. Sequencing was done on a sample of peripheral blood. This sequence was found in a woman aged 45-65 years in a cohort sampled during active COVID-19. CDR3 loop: CASSLPGIKTEAFF. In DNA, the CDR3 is TGTGCCAGCAGCTTGCCGGGGATAAAGACTGAAGCTTTCTTT. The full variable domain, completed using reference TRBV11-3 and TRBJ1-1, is EAGVVQSPRYKIIEKKQPVAFWCNPISGHNTLYWYLQNLGQGPELLIRYENEEAVDDSQLPKDRFSAERLKGVDSTLKIQPAELGDSAVYLCASSLPGIKTEAFFGQGTRLTVV.